Shown below are 3 T cell receptor beta chains from a single sample sequenced in a study of blood T cell repertoires in COVID-19. The assay was immunoSEQ multiplex PCR, and TCRdb's table has in-frame clones only and misses some. The table includes more than 100,000 clones, roughly 87% detected once. The specimen was peripheral blood. The receptors derive from a man over 45 in a cohort sampled during active COVID-19.

This clone appeared a few times. The V gene is TRBV5-8, the J gene TRBJ1-2; D gene ambiguous. V lost 2 bases to trimming and J lost 4 bases, with 9 bases between them. This CDR3 comprises 13 residues. Germline V gives CDR1 SGHTS, CDR2 YDEGEE. Here the CDR3 reads CASSLAGRYGYTF. CDR3 nucleotides: TGTGCCAGCAGCTTAGCTGGGCGCTATGGCTACACCTTC.

This clone has a single count. The chain combines TRBV28 with TRBJ1-2; D not certain. V lost 7 bases to trimming and J lost 8 bases, with 14 bases between them. Germline-derived CDR1 and CDR2 are MDHEN and SYDVKM. This CDR3 has 12 residues. This chain's CDR3 is CASKGGLMGYTF. The CDR3 nucleotides are TGTGCCAGCAAGGGAGGCCTCATGGGCTACACCTTC.

This rearrangement joins TRBV6-1 to TRBJ2-4, with a tentative D call TRBD1 (6 bases). The CDR3 extends over 15 amino acids. Trimming cost V 3 bases and J 8 bases, with 17 bases left between them. CDR1 MNHNS and CDR2 SASEGT come from the germline V gene. CDR3 DNA sequence: TGTGCCAGCAGTGATGCCTCTACAGGGCCCCACATTCAGTACTTC. Its translation is CASSDASTGPHIQYF.